The TCR beta chain described here comes from a study of T cells in women clearing cervical HPV infection. Study summary: Only a few women had HLA typing results available.

Prevalent HPV16 infections were excluded; only incident single HPV16 infections included. This CDR3 is 17 amino acids long. The V segment lost 7 bases and the J segment 1 base; nucleotides outside the gene matches: 8. Germline V gene lookup returns CDR1 LNHDA and CDR2 SQIVND (reference sequence). Generated by immunoSEQ multiplex PCR, the TCRdb table keeps only in-frame clones and is missing some. Its clone listing holds tens of thousands of clones. Its frequency marks this clone as medium-sized (0.01 to 0.1%). The read terminates 3 residues before the CDR3 end, so the remaining end is supplied by the germline J gene.

The TCR was taken from a woman aged 18 to 75 with a cervical HPV16 infection that either progressed to CIN3+ or cleared (not recorded which). The J gene is TRBJ2-1, the V gene TRBV19, with 12 bases identical to TRBD2. Sequenced material: blood buffy coat. The CDR3: CASNPSGGAGSYNEQFF. CDR3 DNA (partial): TGTGCCAGTAATCCTAGCGGGGGGGCCGGGTCCTACAATGAG. Supplemented by reference TRBV19 and TRBJ2-1, the full variable domain reads DGGITQSPKYLFRKEGQNVTLSCEQNLNHDAMYWYRQDPGQGLRLIYYSQIVNDFQKGDIAEGYSVSREKKESFPLTVTSAQKNPTAFYLCASNPSGGAGSYNEQFFGPGTRLTVL.